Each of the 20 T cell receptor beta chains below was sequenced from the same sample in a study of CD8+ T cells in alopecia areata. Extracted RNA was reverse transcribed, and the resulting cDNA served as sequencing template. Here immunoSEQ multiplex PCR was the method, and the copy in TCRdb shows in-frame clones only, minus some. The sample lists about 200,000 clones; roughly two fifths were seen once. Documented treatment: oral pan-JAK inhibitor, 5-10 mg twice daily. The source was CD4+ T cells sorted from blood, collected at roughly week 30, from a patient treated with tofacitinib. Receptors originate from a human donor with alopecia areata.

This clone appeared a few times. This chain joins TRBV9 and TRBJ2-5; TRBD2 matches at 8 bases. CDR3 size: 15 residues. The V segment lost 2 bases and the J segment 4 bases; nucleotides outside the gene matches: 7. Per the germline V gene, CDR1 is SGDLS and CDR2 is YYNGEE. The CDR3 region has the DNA TGTGCCAGCAGCGTCCAGGCGGGAGGAGGAGAGACCCAGTACTTC. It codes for CASSVQAGGGETQYF.

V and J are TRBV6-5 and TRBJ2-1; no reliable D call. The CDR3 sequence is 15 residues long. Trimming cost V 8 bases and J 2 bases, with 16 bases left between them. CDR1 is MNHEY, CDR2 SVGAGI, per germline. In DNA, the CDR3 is TGTGCCAGCCGATCGCTGTCCAGTACCTACAATGAGCAGTTCTTC. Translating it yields CASRSLSSTYNEQFF.

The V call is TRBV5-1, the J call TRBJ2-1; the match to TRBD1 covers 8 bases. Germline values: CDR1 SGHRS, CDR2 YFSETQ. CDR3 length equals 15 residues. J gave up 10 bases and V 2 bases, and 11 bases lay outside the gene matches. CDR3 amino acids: CASSLGQGRREEQFF. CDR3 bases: TGCGCCAGCAGCTTAGGACAGGGCCGTAGGGAGGAGCAGTTCTTC.

The chain's CDR3 is CASSNHDGYEQYF. CDR3 in DNA: TGTGCCAGCAGCAACCATGACGGTTACGAGCAGTACTTC. This chain uses TRBV5-4 with TRBJ2-7; no clear D. Looked up from germline, CDR1 is SGHNT and CDR2 is YYREEE (reference sequence). Trimming cost V 4 bases and J 4 bases, with 12 bases left between them. The CDR3 loop spans 13 amino acids.

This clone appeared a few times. The CDR3 sequence is CASSLTGGERSPLHF. The CDR3 DNA reads TGTGCCAGCAGCTTAACCGGGGGCGAGCGATCACCCCTCCACTTT. The chain recombines TRBV7-3 with TRBJ1-6, with D possibly TRBD1 on 6 matching bases. V lost 0 bases to trimming and J lost 10 bases, with 13 bases between them. CDR3 length: 15 amino acids. CDR1 is SGHTA and CDR2 is FQGTGA in the germline V gene.

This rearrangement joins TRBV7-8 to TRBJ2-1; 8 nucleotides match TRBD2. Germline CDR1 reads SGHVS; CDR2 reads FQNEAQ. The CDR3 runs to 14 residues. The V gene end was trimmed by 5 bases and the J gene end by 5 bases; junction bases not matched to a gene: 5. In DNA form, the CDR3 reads TGTGCCAGCAGCCTAGACGGGGGGGACAATGAGCAGTTCTTC. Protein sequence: CASSLDGGDNEQFF.

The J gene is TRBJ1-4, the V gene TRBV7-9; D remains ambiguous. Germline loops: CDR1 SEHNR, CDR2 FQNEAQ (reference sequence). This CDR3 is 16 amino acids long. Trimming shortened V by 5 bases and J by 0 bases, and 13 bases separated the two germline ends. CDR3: CASSKVPPTTNEKLFF. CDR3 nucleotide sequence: TGTGCCAGCAGCAAGGTGCCCCCGACAACTAATGAAAAACTGTTTTTT.

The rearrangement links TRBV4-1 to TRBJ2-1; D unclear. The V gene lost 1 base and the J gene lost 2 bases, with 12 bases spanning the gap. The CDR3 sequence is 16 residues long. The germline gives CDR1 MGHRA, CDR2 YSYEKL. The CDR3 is CASSQVKMPTYNEQFF. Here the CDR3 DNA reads TGCGCCAGCAGCCAAGTGAAGATGCCCACCTACAATGAGCAGTTCTTC.

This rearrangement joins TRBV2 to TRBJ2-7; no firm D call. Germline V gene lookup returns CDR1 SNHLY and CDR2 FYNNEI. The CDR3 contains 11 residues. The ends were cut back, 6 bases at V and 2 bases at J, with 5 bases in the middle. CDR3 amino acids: CASRETYEQYF. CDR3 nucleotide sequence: TGTGCCAGCAGAGAAACCTACGAGCAGTACTTC.

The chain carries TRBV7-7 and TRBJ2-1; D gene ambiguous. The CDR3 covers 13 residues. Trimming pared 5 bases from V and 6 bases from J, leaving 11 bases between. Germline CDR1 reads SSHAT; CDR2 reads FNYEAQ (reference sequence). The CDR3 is CASSPRVGNEQFF. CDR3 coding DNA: TGTGCCAGCAGCCCTCGGGTAGGCAATGAGCAGTTCTTC.

CDR3 DNA: TGTGCCAGCAGCGCAACCACCCCGAGACGTAGCGGGGGGGCTCTCGCCAAAAACATTCAGTACTTC. As protein: CASSATTPRRSGGALAKNIQYF. The chain has TRBV2 and TRBJ2-4, with 11 bases lining up with TRBD2. CDR3 size: 22 residues. Unmatched junction bases numbered 23, after V lost 6 bases and J lost 1 base. Germline V gene lookup returns CDR1 SNHLY and CDR2 FYNNEI.

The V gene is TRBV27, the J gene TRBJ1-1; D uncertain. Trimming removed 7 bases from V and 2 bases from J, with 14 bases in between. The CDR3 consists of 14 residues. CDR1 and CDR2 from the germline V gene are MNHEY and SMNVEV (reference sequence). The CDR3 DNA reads TGTGCCAGCACTCGAAATCGGGTTAACACTGAAGCTTTCTTT. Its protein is CASTRNRVNTEAFF.

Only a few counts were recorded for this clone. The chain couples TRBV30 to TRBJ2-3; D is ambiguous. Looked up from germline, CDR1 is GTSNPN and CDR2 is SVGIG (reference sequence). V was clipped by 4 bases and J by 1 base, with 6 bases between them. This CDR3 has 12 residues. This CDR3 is CAWTEGTDTQYF. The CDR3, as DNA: TGTGCCTGGACTGAGGGCACAGATACGCAGTATTTT.

The CDR3 coding sequence is TGTGCCAGCATCCGGGCTGGGACTCAGCAGTTCTTC. Protein sequence: CASIRAGTQQFF. The chain couples TRBV5-8 to TRBJ2-1, with D possibly being TRBD2 (6 bases). This CDR3 is 12 amino acids long. Germline assignment: CDR1 SGHTS and CDR2 YDEGEE. V was shortened by 6 bases and J by 11 bases, with 15 bases between the two germline ends.

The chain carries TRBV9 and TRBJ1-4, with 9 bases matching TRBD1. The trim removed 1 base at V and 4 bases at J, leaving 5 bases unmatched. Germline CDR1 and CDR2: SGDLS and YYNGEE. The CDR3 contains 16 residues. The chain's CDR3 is CASSVSGQGINEKLFF. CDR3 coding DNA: TGTGCCAGCAGCGTATCCGGACAGGGGATTAATGAAAAACTGTTTTTT.

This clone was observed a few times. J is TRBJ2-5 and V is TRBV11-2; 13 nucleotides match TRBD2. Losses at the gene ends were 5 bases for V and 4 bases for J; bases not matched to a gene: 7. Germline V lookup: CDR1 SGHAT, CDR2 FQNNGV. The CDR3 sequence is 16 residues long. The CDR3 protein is CASSRGTSGIRETQYF. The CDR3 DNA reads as TGTGCCAGCAGCCGGGGGACTAGCGGGATACGAGAGACCCAGTACTTC.

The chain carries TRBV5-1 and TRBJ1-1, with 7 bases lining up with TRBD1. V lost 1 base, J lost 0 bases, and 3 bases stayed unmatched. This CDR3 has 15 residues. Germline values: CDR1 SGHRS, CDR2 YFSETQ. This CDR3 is CASSLLGQLNTEAFF. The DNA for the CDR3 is TGCGCCAGCAGCTTGCTGGGACAGCTGAACACTGAAGCTTTCTTT. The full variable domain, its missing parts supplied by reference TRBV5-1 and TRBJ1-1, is KAGVTQTPRYLIKTRGQQVTLSCSPISGHRSVSWYQQTPGQGLQFLFEYFSETQRNKGNFPGRFSGRQFSNSRSEMNVSTLELGDSALYLCASSLLGQLNTEAFFGQGTRLTVV.

The CDR3 loop is CAWSPTGGPGEQYF. The CDR3 coding sequence is TGTGCCTGGAGTCCGACGGGAGGGCCTGGGGAGCAGTACTTC. This rearrangement joins TRBV30 to TRBJ2-5; 8 bases map to TRBD2. V was pared by 2 bases and J by 11 bases, with 13 bases of the junction left unmatched. The germline V gene has CDR1 GTSNPN and CDR2 SVGIG (reference sequence). CDR3 size: 14 residues. Based on the CDR3 plus reference TRBV30 and TRBJ2-5, the full variable domain is SQTIHQWPATLVQPVGSPLSLECTVEGTSNPNLYWYRQAAGRGLQLLFYSVGIGQISSEVPQNLSASRPQDRQFILSSKKLLLSDSGFYLCAWSPTGGPGEQYFGPGTRLLVL.

The CDR3: CAITPGQGTDTQYF. The CDR3 nucleotides are TGTGCCATCACCCCGGGACAGGGCACAGATACGCAGTATTTT. V is TRBV10-3 and J is TRBJ2-3; 8 bases are shared with TRBD1. The CDR3 contains 14 residues. The germline V gene has CDR1 ENHRY and CDR2 SYGVKD. J lost 1 base, V lost 7 bases, and 4 bases had no gene match.

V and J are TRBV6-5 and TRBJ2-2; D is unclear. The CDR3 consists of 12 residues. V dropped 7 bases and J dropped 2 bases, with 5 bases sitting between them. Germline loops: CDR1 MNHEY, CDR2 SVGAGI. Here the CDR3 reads CASIGNTGELFF. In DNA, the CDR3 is TGTGCCAGCATCGGAAACACCGGGGAGCTGTTTTTT.